Shown below are 2 T cell receptor beta chains from a single sample sequenced in a study of identical twins (dated by TCRdb to the mid-2010s). The method was 5' RACE. The sequencing machine was an Illumina HiSeq 2000. TCRdb ran its own pipeline on the public reads, namely fastp trimming at Q25 and MiXCR clone calling, and kept in-frame beta chains. Rows merge per CDR3 protein into single entries with the most common DNA and genes. The sample profile shows 450,000 to 500,000 distinct CDR3 sequences; approximately 15% of them were found once. The ten largest clones add up to approximately 0.98% of the sample. This sample was shared with a second study, whose subject was yellow fever vaccine responses in identical twins.

The sequencing input was CD4+ T cells sorted from blood. These receptors were obtained from a woman under 30 in good health.

The chain recombines TRBV2 with TRBJ2-7; D is possibly TRBD2 (7 bases). With 3 bases removed from V and 2 bases from J, the gap between germline ends came to 14 bases. This CDR3 comprises 15 residues. Germline V gives CDR1 SNHLY, CDR2 FYNNEI. The CDR3 loop is CASSDEGGGPYEQYF. DNA of the CDR3: TGTGCCAGCAGTGATGAAGGGGGAGGGCCCTACGAGCAGTACTTC.

Points on this clonotype: The junction does not match germline at one end; this may be a read error. CDR3 amino acids: CASSLFAGINEAFF. The CDR3 region has the DNA TGTGCCAGCAGTTTATTTGCAGGGATCAATGAAGCCTTCTTT. The chain recombines TRBV27 with TRBJ1-1, with a weak D call TRBD1 (5 bases). CDR1 MNHEY and CDR2 SMNVEV come from the germline V gene (reference sequence). The CDR3 has 14 amino acids.